This T cell receptor (beta chain) was sequenced in a study of lymphopenia after photon versus proton radiotherapy. The CDR3 length is 12 residues. The V end was cut by 3 bases, the J end by 6 bases, with 6 bases between. The V gene's germline CDR1 is MNHNY and CDR2 SVGAGI (reference sequence). As concerns this clone: Its specificity is not known.

The study's findings and limits: Relative stability marked proton patients; photon patients lost diversity and naive cells. Post-nadir diversity loss with photons came from oligoclonal expansion, particularly CD8+ Temra cells.

Clones were sequenced by immunoSEQ multiplex PCR, and TCRdb holds only the in-frame ones, with some missing. The sample records 50,000 or so clones, roughly nine tenths being singletons. Sequenced here: peripheral blood, sampled from a patient treated with photon-based radiotherapy. This receptor was taken from a woman between 40 and 55 years old with cholangiocarcinoma. V gene TRBV6-6 combines with J gene TRBJ2-1; D is ambiguous. CDR3 DNA: TGTGCCAGCAGTTATACAGTCAATGAGCAGTTCTTC. It yields the protein CASSYTVNEQFF.